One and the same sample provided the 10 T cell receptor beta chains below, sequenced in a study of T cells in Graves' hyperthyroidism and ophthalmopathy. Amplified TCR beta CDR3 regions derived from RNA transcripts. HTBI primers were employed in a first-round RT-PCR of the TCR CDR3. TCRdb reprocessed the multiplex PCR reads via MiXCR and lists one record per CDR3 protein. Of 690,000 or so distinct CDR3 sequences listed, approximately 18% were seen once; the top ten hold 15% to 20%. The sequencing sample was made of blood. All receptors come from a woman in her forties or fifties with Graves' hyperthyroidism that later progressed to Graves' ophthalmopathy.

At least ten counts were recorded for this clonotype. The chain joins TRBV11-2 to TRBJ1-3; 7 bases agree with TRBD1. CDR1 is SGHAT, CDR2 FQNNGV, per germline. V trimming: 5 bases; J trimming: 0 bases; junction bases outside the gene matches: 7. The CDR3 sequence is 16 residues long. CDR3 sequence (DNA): TGTGCCAGCAGCACCCACAGGGGTAGCTCTGGAAACACCATATATTTT. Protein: CASSTHRGSSGNTIYF.

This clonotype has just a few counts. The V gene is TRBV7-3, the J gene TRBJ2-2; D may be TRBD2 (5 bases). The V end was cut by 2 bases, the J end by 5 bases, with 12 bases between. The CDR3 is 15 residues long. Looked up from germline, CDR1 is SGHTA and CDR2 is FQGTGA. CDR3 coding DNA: TGTGCCAGCAGCTTAGCAAGGGAGAGGACCGGGGAGCTGTTTTTT. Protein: CASSLARERTGELFF.

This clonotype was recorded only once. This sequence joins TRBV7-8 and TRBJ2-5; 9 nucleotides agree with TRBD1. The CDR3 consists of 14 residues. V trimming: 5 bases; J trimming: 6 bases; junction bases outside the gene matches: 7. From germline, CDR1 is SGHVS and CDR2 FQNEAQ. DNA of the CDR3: TGTGCCAGCAGCCTCCGGGACAGGGTTAAGACCCAGTACTTC. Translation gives CASSLRDRVKTQYF. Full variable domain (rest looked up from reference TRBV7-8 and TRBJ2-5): GAGVSQSPRYKVAKRGQDVALRCDPISGHVSLFWYQQALGQGPEFLTYFQNEAQLDKSGLPSDRFFAERPEGSVSTLKIQRTQQEDSAVYLCASSLRDRVKTQYFGPGTRLLVL.

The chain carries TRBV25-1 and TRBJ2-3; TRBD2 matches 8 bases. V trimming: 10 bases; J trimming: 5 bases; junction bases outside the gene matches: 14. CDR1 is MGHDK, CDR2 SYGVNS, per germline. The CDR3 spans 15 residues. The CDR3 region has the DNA TGTGCCACCCTCTTGGAACGGGGGGGCTTAGATACGCAGTATTTT. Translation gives CATLLERGGLDTQYF.

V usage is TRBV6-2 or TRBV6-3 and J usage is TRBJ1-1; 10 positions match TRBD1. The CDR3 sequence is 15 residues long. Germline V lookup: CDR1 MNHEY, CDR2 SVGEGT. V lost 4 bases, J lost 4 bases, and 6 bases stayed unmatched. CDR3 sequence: CASSSPGTGATEAFF. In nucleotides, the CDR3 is TGTGCCAGCAGTTCACCCGGGACAGGGGCCACTGAAGCTTTCTTT.

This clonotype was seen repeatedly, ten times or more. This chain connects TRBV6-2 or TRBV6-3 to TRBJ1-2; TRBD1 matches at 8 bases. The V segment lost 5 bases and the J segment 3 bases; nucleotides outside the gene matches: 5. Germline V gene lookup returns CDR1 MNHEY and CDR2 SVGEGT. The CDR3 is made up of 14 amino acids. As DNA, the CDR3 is TGTGCCAGCAGTAAACCGACAGGGGACTATGGCTACACCTTC. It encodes CASSKPTGDYGYTF.

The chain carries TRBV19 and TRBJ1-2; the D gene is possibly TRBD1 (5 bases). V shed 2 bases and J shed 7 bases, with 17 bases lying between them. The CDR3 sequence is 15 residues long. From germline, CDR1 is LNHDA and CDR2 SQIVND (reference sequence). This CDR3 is CASSISSRGEGGYTF. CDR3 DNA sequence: TGTGCCAGTAGTATATCTTCGCGAGGGGAAGGTGGCTACACCTTC.

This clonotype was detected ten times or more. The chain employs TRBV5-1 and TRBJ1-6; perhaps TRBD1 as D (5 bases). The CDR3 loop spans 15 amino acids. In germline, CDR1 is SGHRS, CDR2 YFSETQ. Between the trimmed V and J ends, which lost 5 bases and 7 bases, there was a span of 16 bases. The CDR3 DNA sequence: TGCGCCAGCAGTCCAACAGGAGTTCGGAATTCACCCCTCCACTTT. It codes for CASSPTGVRNSPLHF. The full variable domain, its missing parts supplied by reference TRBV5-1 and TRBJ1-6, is KAGVTQTPRYLIKTRGQQVTLSCSPISGHRSVSWYQQTPGQGLQFLFEYFSETQRNKGNFPGRFSGRQFSNSRSEMNVSTLELGDSALYLCASSPTGVRNSPLHFGNGTRLTVT.

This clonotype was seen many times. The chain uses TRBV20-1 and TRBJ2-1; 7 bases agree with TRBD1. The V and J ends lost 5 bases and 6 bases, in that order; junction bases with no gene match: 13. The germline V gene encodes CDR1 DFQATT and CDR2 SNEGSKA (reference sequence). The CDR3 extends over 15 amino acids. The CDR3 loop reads CSAGPPDRVPNEQFF. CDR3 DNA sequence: TGCAGTGCTGGCCCACCTGACAGGGTCCCCAATGAGCAGTTCTTC.

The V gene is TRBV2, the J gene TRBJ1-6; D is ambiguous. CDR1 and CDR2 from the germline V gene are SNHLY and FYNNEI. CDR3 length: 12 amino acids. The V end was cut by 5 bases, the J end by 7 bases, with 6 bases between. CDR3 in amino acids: CASSFINSPLHF. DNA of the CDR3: TGTGCCAGCAGTTTTATAAATTCACCCCTCCACTTT.